This T cell receptor (beta chain) was sequenced in a study of post-analysis software for immune sequencing data. Study background: Patients with relapsing-remitting, secondary progressive and progressive-relapsing multiple sclerosis courses were all represented.

The germline V gene encodes CDR1 SQVTM and CDR2 ANQGSEA. CDR3 size: 14 residues. With 7 bases clipped from V and 4 bases from J, the junction kept 10 bases outside the gene matches. Comments on this clonotype: Its target is not known.

TCR beta libraries were prepared from cDNA with unique molecular identifiers. Using its own MiXCR run on the PCR reads, TCRdb lists one record per CDR3 protein. The sample has around 710,000 distinct CDR3 sequences, about 43% seen once. Points from the study as a whole: Compared against controls, patients with multiple sclerosis displayed significantly lower normalized Chao1 diversity. Roughly 5 TRBV segments occurring more often in patients than controls included TRBV5-6, TRBV5-1 and TRBV20-1.

Sequencing was carried out using blood. The TCR was taken from a girl between 10 and 17 years old with multiple sclerosis. V gene TRBV29-1 combines with J gene TRBJ2-1; 7 bases fit TRBD1. CDR3 amino acids: CSADREGPYNEQFF. CDR3 bases: TGCAGCGCAGACAGGGAAGGACCTTACAATGAGCAGTTCTTC.